The clone carrying this T cell receptor (beta chain) occurred many times. Antigen: not known. This specimen belongs to a study of T cells after yellow fever vaccination. Study findings and constraints: The study re-detected most primary-vaccination clones after the booster (96% CD4, around 90% CD8).

A process of 5'RACE template switching, which added a universal primer site and UMIs, was used to make TCR cDNA. TCRdb ran MiXCR on the 5' RACE reads and lists one entry per CDR3 protein. The sample has under 700,000 distinct CDR3 sequences, around a sixth seen once. The clonotype originates from a man between 18 and 35 years old who received the YFV17D yellow fever vaccine. Source: PBMCs, taken 5 to 6 days after the first yellow fever vaccination.

This CDR3 is CASSLGTSGGVETQYF. The CDR3 coding sequence is TGCGCCAGCAGCCTCGGGACTAGCGGAGGGGTGGAGACCCAGTACTTC. The chain is built from TRBV5-1 and TRBJ2-5; 11 bases align to TRBD2. Per germline, CDR1 SGHRS and CDR2 YFSETQ. The CDR3 has 16 amino acids. V lost 4 bases, J lost 5 bases, and 10 bases stayed unmatched. The full variable domain, its missing parts supplied by reference TRBV5-1 and TRBJ2-5, is KAGVTQTPRYLIKTRGQQVTLSCSPISGHRSVSWYQQTPGQGLQFLFEYFSETQRNKGNFPGRFSGRQFSNSRSEMNVSTLELGDSALYLCASSLGTSGGVETQYFGPGTRLLVL.